Given below is one T cell receptor (beta chain) in context. Other DNA sequences within the sample encode an identical CDR3. These data come from a study of shared clonotypes between healthy human individuals. Sequenced by immunoSEQ multiplex PCR; TCRdb stores in-frame clones only, minus some. The top ten clones hold around 0.13% of a sample with some 2,000,000 clones, approximately 96% of them seen once. Material for sequencing was naive CD4+ T cells sorted from blood. Noted subset: CD45RA+ positively selected. This TCR derives from a man younger than 30 in good health.

The CDR3 region has the DNA TGTGCCAGCAGCCTCGTGGGCTCTGGGGCCAACGTCCTGACTTTC. It is translated as CASSLVGSGANVLTF. The genes are TRBV7-2 and TRBJ2-6; D not resolved. V was pared by 5 bases and J by 0 bases, with 8 bases between. The CDR3 extends over 15 amino acids. Germline V CDR1 and CDR2: SGHTA, FQGNSA.